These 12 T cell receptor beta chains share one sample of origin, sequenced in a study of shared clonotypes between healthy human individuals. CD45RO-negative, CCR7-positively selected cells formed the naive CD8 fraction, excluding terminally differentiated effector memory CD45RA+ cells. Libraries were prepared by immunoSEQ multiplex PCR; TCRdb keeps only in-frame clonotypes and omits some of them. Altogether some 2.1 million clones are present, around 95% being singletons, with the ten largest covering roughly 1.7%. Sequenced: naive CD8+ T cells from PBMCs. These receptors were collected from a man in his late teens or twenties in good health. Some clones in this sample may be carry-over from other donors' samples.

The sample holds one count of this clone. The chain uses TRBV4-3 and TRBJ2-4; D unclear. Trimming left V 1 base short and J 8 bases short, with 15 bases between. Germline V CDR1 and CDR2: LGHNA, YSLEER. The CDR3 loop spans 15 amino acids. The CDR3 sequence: CASSQATDVYDIQYF. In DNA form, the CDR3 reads TGCGCCAGCAGCCAAGCCACCGACGTCTATGACATTCAGTACTTC.

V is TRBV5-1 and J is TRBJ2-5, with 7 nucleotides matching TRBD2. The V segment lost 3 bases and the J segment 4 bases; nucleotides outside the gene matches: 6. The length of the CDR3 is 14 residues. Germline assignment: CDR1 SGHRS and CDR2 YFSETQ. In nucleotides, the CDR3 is TGCGCCAGCAGCTGGGAAGGCGGGAGAGAGACCCAGTACTTC. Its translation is CASSWEGGRETQYF.

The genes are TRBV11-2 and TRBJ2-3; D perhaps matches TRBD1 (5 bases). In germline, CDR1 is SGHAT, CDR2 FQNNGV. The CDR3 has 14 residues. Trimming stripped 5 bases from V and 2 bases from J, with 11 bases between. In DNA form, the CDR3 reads TGTGCCAGCAGCCCAGGGCCAAACACAGATACGCAGTATTTT. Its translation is CASSPGPNTDTQYF.

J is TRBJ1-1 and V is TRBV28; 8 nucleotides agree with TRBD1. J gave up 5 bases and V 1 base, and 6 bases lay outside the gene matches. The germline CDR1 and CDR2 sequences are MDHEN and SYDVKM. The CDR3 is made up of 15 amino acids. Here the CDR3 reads CASSLSGQGGTEAFF. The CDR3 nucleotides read TGTGCCAGCAGTTTATCCGGACAGGGAGGGACTGAAGCTTTCTTT.

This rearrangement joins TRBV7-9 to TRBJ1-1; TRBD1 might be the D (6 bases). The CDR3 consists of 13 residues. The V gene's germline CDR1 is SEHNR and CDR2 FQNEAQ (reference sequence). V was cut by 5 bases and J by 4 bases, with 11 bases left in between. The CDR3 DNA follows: TGTGCCAGCAGCCGTGGGGGGCCCACTGAAGCTTTCTTT. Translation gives CASSRGGPTEAFF.

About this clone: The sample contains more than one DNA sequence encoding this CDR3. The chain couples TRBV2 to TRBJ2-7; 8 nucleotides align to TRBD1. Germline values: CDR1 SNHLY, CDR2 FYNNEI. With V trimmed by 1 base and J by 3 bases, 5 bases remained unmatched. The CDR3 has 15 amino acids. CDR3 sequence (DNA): TGTGCCAGCAGTGAAGAAGGGACAGGTTTCTACGAGCAGTACTTC. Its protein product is CASSEEGTGFYEQYF.

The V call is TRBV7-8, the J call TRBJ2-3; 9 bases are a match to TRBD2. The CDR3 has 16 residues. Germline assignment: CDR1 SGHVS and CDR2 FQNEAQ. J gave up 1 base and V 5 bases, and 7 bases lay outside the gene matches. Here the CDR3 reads CASSAGPSGGTDTQYF. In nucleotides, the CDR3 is TGTGCCAGCAGCGCTGGACCTAGCGGGGGCACAGATACGCAGTATTTT.

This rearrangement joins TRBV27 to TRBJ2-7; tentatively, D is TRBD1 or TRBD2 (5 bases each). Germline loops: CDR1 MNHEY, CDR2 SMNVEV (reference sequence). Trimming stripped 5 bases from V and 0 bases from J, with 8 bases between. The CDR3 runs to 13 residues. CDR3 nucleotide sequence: TGTGCCAGCAGTCAGAGGGGCTCCTACGAGCAGTACTTC. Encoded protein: CASSQRGSYEQYF.

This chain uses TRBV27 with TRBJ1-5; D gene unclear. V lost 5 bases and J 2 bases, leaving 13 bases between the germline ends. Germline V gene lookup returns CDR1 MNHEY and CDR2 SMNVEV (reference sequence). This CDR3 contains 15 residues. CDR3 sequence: CASSPGQWGNQPQHF. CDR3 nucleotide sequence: TGTGCCAGCAGTCCCGGGCAGTGGGGCAATCAGCCCCAGCATTTT.

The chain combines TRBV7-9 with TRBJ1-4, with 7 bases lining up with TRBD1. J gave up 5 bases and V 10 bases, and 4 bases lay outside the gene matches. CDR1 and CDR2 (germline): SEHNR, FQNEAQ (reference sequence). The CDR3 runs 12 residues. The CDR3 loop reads CAIQGQNEKLFF. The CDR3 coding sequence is TGTGCCATACAGGGGCAAAATGAAAAACTGTTTTTT.

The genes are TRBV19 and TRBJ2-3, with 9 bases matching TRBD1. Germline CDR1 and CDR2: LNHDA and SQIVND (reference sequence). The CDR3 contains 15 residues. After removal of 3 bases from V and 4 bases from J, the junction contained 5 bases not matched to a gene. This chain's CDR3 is CASSIWDRVADTQYF. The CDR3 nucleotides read TGTGCCAGTAGTATTTGGGACAGGGTCGCAGATACGCAGTATTTT. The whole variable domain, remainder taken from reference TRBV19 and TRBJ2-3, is DGGITQSPKYLFRKEGQNVTLSCEQNLNHDAMYWYRQDPGQGLRLIYYSQIVNDFQKGDIAEGYSVSREKKESFPLTVTSAQKNPTAFYLCASSIWDRVADTQYFGPGTRLTVL.

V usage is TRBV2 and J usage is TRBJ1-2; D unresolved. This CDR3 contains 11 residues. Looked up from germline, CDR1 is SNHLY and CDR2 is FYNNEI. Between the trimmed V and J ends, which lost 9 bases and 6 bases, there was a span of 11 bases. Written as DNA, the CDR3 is TGTGCCAGGGTTAGCAGCGATGGCTACACCTTC. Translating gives CARVSSDGYTF. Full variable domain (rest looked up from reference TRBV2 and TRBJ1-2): EPEVTQTPSHQVTQMGQEVILRCVPISNHLYFYWYRQILGQKVEFLVSFYNNEISEKSEIFDDQFSVERPDGSNFTLKIRSTKLEDSAMYFCARVSSDGYTFGSGTRLTVV.